This entry is about one TCR beta chain. The antigen it recognizes is unknown. Base qualities are missing; no much larger clone stands one base away. TCRbeta CDR3 regions were amplified from genomic DNA by means of the immunoSEQ Assay, a bias-controlled multiplex PCR. The authors processed their data as follows. The number of nucleated cells in each sample was estimated from the amplification of reference gene primers within the assay. Sequence reads were collapsed and filtered to measure the absolute abundance of every unique TCRbeta CDR3 rearrangement. Productive Simpson clonality was computed per sample as the square root of Simpson's diversity index over productive rearrangements. The immuneACCESS repertoire file appears here via TCRdb, limited to in-frame rearrangements. These files lack a portion of the clones; in checked studies, under half of the deficit traces to unresolved V genes, and the cause of the others is not known. That table is the source of V, J and clone size, and D and trimming were worked out from the DNA. In all, the sample holds 95,000 to 120,000 clones, and about four fifths of those were seen once. Roughly 4.1% of the sample lies in the top ten.

These data come from a study of blood T cell repertoires in COVID-19 (TCRdb year 2020). Regarding the study in general: The collaborator samples originated in the United States, Italy and Spain and spanned the acute and convalescent phases of COVID-19. The prospective study material was composed of cDNA or gDNA derived from T cells, B-cell-depleted T cells, or PBMCs. Deeply sampled blood TCRbeta repertoires from subjects exposed to, actively infected with, or recovered from COVID-19 were included in the dataset. The repertoires were released in a freely available public database meant as a resource for research on the immune response to SARS-CoV-2. Samples were obtained from the ongoing ImmuneRACE study (first 160 participants) and from over a thousand subjects provided by 6 global collaborators. A de-identified subject ID, COVID-19 status, age in years and sex were almost always included in the sample metadata. HLA class I and class II types, where available, came from metadata supplied by the sample provider rather than from assay-based typing. The investigation overall reported the following: The quantity of clinical and demographic metadata differed by source and by participant and was supplied without curation.

From the cysteine through the phenylalanine, the CDR3 covers 12 amino acids. CDR3 DNA only is kept here, 36 bases in frame from base 1. CDR1 and CDR2 were assigned from the germline V gene as SQVTM and ANQGSEA. Clipping removes 2 bases from V and 7 bases from J, with 4 as the unmatched junction base count. Collaborating institutions collected whole blood in K2EDTA tubes following their own protocols. Collaborator samples were shipped for TCRbeta analysis as frozen whole blood, isolated PBMCs, or DNA extracted from either sample type. The chain is assembled from TRBV29-1 and TRBJ1-1, with 7 junctional bases fitting TRBD1. The sequenced sample consisted of peripheral blood. This sequence originates from a woman aged 65 to 85 with acute or convalescent COVID-19. CDR3 protein: CSVERGPGEAFF. The sequenced DNA: TGCAGCGTTGAAAGGGGGCCTGGTGAAGCTTTCTTT. The entire variable domain, with the stretches around the CDR3 drawn from the reference TRBV29-1 and TRBJ1-1 proteins, is SAVISQKPSRDICQRGTSLTIQCQVDSQVTMMFWYRQQPGQSLTLIATANQGSEATYESGFVIDKFPISRPNLTFSTLTVSNMSPEDSSIYLCSVERGPGEAFFGQGTRLTVV.